The rows below give T cell receptor beta chains drawn from one sample of a study of early T cells in non-severe SARS-CoV-2 infection. TCRdb re-analysed the 5' RACE reads in MiXCR, keeping a single row per CDR3 protein. The sample includes 80,000 to 100,000 distinct CDR3 sequences, more than 9% of them seen just once. Source material: whole blood. The receptors stem from an adult who was a healthcare worker with PCR-confirmed SARS-CoV-2 infection or an uninfected control (not recorded which). CDR3s include the opening cysteine and the closing phenylalanine or tryptophan. A D gene is named only where the DNA matches it firmly. Some rows mark clone size as missing; the rest say once, few, many or name a class of expanded clone.

TRBV29-1	NA	many	TRBJ2-7	CSVGQSSYEQYF	TGCAGCGTTGGACAGAGCTCCTACGAGCAGTACTTC
TRBV6-2/TRBV6-3	NA	NA	TRBJ2-1	CASSASANEQFF	TGTGCCAGCTCGGCTAGTGCAAATGAGCAGTTCTTC
TRBV5-6	TRBD1	NA	TRBJ2-3	CASSLRLGGIGTDTQYF	TGTGCCAGCAGCTTACGTCTAGGGGGCATCGGCACAGATACGCAGTATTTT
TRBV6-2/TRBV6-3	NA	many	TRBJ2-5	CASSYSRETQYF	TGTGCCAGCAGTTACTCTCGGGAGACCCAGTACTTC
TRBV18	TRBD2	few	TRBJ2-7	CASSPTLAGAYYEQYF	TGTGCCAGCTCACCGACGCTAGCGGGGGCCTACTACGAGCAGTACTTC
TRBV19	NA	many	TRBJ2-7	CASSIDPGGEQYF	TGTGCCAGTAGTATAGATCCGGGCGGCGAGCAGTACTTC
TRBV7-9	NA	many	TRBJ2-7	CASSLGNLAPPALYEQYF	TGTGCCAGCAGCTTGGGGAACCTAGCGCCACCGGCTCTCTACGAGCAGTACTTC
TRBV29-1	TRBD1	many	TRBJ1-1	CSVEGQGVHLASTEAFF	TGCAGCGTTGAAGGACAGGGGGTTCACCTAGCGAGCACTGAAGCTTTCTTT
TRBV5-1	TRBD2	NA	TRBJ2-1	CASRWLAGAWGNEQFF	TGCGCCAGCAGGTGGCTAGCGGGAGCCTGGGGAAATGAGCAGTTCTTC
TRBV19	TRBD1	many	TRBJ2-1	CASSIGQGPNDEQFF	TGTGCCAGTAGTATAGGACAGGGGCCCAATGATGAGCAGTTCTTC
TRBV6-5	TRBD1	many	TRBJ2-7	CASTRQGEQYF	TGTGCCAGCACCCGACAGGGCGAGCAGTACTTC
TRBV7-2	TRBD2	NA	TRBJ2-1	CASSLSPTSGGYNEQFF	TGTGCCAGCAGCTTATCCCCGACTAGCGGGGGCTACAATGAGCAGTTCTTC
TRBV10-3	NA	many	TRBJ1-5	CAISEGGGQPQHF	TGTGCCATCAGTGAGGGGGGCGGTCAGCCCCAGCATTTT
TRBV7-8	NA	few	TRBJ2-7	CASSFGGGYEQYF	TGTGCCAGCAGCTTTGGGGGCGGCTACGAGCAGTACTTC
TRBV5-1	TRBD2	few	TRBJ2-1	CASSLGLAGSEQFF	TGCGCCAGCAGCTTAGGACTAGCGGGAAGTGAGCAGTTCTTC
TRBV7-9	NA	few	TRBJ2-3	CASSLTPGHREIRKSTDTQYF	TGTGCCAGCAGCTTGACACCGGGACACCGGGAAATACGGAAAAGCACAGATACGCAGTATTTT
TRBV18	NA	many	TRBJ1-5	CASSQTVGNQPQHF	TGTGCCAGCTCACAGACAGTCGGCAATCAGCCCCAGCATTTT
TRBV7-2	TRBD2	NA	TRBJ2-1	CATAKGLAGEYNEQFF	TGTGCCACAGCTAAAGGGCTAGCGGGAGAATACAATGAGCAGTTCTTC
TRBV2	NA	NA	TRBJ1-1	CASLGEVLNTEAFF	TGTGCCAGCCTGGGGGAGGTCTTGAACACTGAAGCTTTCTTT
TRBV6-5	NA	few	TRBJ2-2	CASSLLRSNTGELFF	TGTGCCAGCAGTTTGTTAAGGTCAAACACCGGGGAGCTGTTTTTT
TRBV3-1	TRBD2	many	TRBJ2-1	CASSQGLAGYNEQFF	TGTGCCAGCAGCCAAGGACTAGCGGGGTACAATGAGCAGTTCTTC
TRBV7-8	TRBD2	many	TRBJ2-7	CASSPLAVSSYEQYF	TGTGCCAGCAGCCCCCTAGCGGTGAGCTCCTACGAGCAGTACTTC
TRBV18	NA	many	TRBJ2-7	CASSPPVAGARGQYF	TGTGCCAGCTCACCACCAGTGGCAGGAGCCAGGGGGCAGTACTTC
TRBV9	TRBD2	many	TRBJ2-1	CASSAGLAEYNEQFF	TGTGCCAGCAGCGCTGGACTAGCGGAGTACAATGAGCAGTTCTTC
TRBV5-4	TRBD2	few	TRBJ2-3	CASSLGRGGGDYTQYF	TGTGCCAGCAGCTTGGGCCGCGGCGGGGGAGACTATACGCAGTATTTT
TRBV19	NA	few	TRBJ2-6	CASSTRLISGANVLTF	TGTGCCAGTAGTACGAGACTGATCTCTGGGGCCAACGTCCTGACTTTC
TRBV6-2/TRBV6-3	NA	NA	TRBJ2-3	CASSAPPDLSGDTQYF	TGTGCCAGCAGTGCTCCCCCTGATCTGTCTGGAGATACGCAGTATTTT
TRBV7-9	TRBD2	NA	TRBJ2-4	CASSIAGTSIAGKNIQYF	TGTGCCAGCAGCATCGCCGGGACTAGCATTGCCGGCAAAAACATTCAGTACTTC